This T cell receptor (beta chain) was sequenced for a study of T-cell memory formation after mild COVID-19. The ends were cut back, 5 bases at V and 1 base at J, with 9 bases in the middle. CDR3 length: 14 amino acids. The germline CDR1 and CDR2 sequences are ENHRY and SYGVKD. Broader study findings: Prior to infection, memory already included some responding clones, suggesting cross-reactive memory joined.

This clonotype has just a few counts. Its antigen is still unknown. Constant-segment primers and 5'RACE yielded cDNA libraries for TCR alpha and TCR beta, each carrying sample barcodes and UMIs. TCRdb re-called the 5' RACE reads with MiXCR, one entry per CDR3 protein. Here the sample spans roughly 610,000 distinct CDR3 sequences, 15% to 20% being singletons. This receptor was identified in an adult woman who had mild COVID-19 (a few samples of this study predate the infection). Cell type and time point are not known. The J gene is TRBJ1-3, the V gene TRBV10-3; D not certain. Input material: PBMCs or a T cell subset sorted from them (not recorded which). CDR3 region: CAISLKGSGNTIYF. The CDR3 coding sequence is TGTGCCATCAGTTTGAAAGGGTCTGGAAACACCATATATTTT.